The T cell receptor (beta chain) described here comes from a study of early T cells in non-severe SARS-CoV-2 infection. Study-wide background: From unsorted whole blood, bulk RNA was sequenced, and the chains remained unpaired.

The germline V and J ends were trimmed by 1 base and 6 bases, with 9 bases remaining between them. Germline CDR1 is LNHNV and CDR2 is YYDKDF (reference sequence). The CDR3 consists of 14 residues. MiXCR was run by TCRdb on the 5' RACE reads, yielding one entry per CDR3 protein. Of fewer than 40,000 distinct CDR3 sequences in the sample, 5% to 7% were seen once. This clonotype was seen a few times. The chain links TRBV15 to TRBJ2-2, with D unresolved. The TCR comes from an adult who was a healthcare worker with PCR-confirmed SARS-CoV-2 infection or an uninfected control (not recorded which). Specimen: whole blood. CDR3: CATSRGRGAGELFF. The CDR3 region has the DNA TGTGCCACCAGCAGAGGACGCGGTGCCGGGGAGCTGTTTTTT.